This TCR beta chain was retrieved from a study of blood T cell repertoires in COVID-19. There are 16 residues in the CDR3. Germline V CDR1 and CDR2: GTSNPN, SVGIG (reference sequence). Trimming cost V 3 bases and J 8 bases; bases outside gene matches: 9. Assay used: immunoSEQ multiplex PCR; TCRdb lists only in-frame clones, some missing. The repertoire holds approximately 240,000 clones, with roughly 85% as singletons. The chain links TRBV30 to TRBJ2-4, with 14 nucleotides matching TRBD2. What was sequenced was peripheral blood. This receptor was taken from a young woman who had recovered from COVID-19. The CDR3 loop is CAWRGWTSGRRHIQYF. CDR3 nucleotides: TGTGCCTGGAGGGGTTGGACTAGCGGGAGGAGGCACATTCAGTACTTC.